This T cell receptor beta chain stems from a study of human T cells and chemical hapten exposure (dated by TCRdb to the early 2020s). As for the study more broadly: For sensitization, 2% DPC in acetone was applied to a 2 cm by 2 cm area of upper inner arm skin. Weekly therapeutic DPC doses were additionally applied to the scalp of patients throughout the roughly 23-week study period. Patch testing was done on the upper back using Finn chambers containing 0.01% DPC, and results were scored after 6 days according to International Contact Dermatitis Research Group standards. The mostly female patient cohort included alopecia areata with under or over 50% scalp involvement, alopecia totalis and alopecia universalis. Libraries were combined into a pool for sequencing, and differences in TCR yield between samples came mainly from small differences in library volumes within the pool. In alopecia patients, the study followed how the peripheral blood TCR repertoire changed in vivo over primary and secondary sensitization to diphenylcyclopropenone (DPC), a hapten. Blood samples were taken from patients before sensitization (week 0) and at 2, 6 and about 24 weeks after DPC sensitization. Approximately 30 alopecia patients provided blood for TCR sequencing at one to four time points (pre-sensitization, 2, 6 and 24 weeks). General study outcomes and caveats: After repeated subsampling, the strength of the expansion versus patch-test correlation and the threshold at which it became significant changed. Compared with pre-sensitization or healthy control sets, expanded TCRs formed significantly more large CDR3 similarity clusters, which is consistent with antigen-driven responses. DPC sensitization did not change how many TCRs were above 1 in 1000 frequency, and no evidence was found of alterations in global repertoire structure. All patients had alopecia, a presumed autoimmune disease, so their immune response might differ from that of healthy individuals. The number of PT1 expanded TCRs positively correlated with patch test score, significant at thresholds 8, 16 and 32 but not 4.

This clonotype was counted ten times or more. The antigen this receptor binds is unknown. Nothing much larger sits one base from this clone, and base qualities are not available. The receptor library was made with RACE. The sequencer was a NextSeq 500. Library preparation attached unique molecular identifiers to individual cDNA molecules for quantitative, reproducible TCR counting. Each blood RNA sample was used to sequence both TCR alpha and TCR beta chains. In the paper's pipeline: A median of about 89,000 TCRs per sample was observed, with a range of roughly 20,000 to 700,000. V, J and CDR3 annotation of the TCR reads was carried out using the Decombinator software suite. For the PS versus PT1 abundance plots, all samples were subsampled to the same number of TCRs (28,000). Expanded TCRs were defined as absent before sensitization and observed at least eight times at the 2-week time point. The raw public reads went through TCRdb reprocessing: fastp at Q25, MiXCR clone calling, in-frame beta chains kept. Rows are combined by CDR3 protein, so each entry shows the most common genes and DNA. TCRdb's processing, not the study's, gives the V and J calls here. A total of 250,000 to 300,000 distinct CDR3 sequences appear in this sample, roughly 8% of them only once. The ten largest clones take up approximately 1.2% of the sample.

From the germline V gene, CDR1 is MNHEY and CDR2 is SVGEGT. The CDR3 has 14 amino acids, counting the end cysteine and phenylalanine. Solely the CDR3 DNA is kept, with 42 bases framed from the first base. Here V drops 4 bases and J drops 3 bases, and the junction holds 3 bases not matched to any gene. The time point label corresponds to: pre-sensitization, week 0. This specimen's treatment or condition label, per the study, means: therapeutic diphenylcyclopropenone sensitization with weekly scalp DPC. Blood at each patch-test visit was drawn before the patch test was applied. To be eligible, patients had to be aged 18 to 70, diagnosed with alopecia and judged suitable for DPC therapy, while pregnant patients were excluded. Total RNA was extracted from unfractionated whole blood that had been collected in Tempus Blood RNA tubes.

Sequences were derived from whole blood, sampled in connection with sensitization to the hapten diphenylcyclopropenone (DPC). This TCR derives from a man between 18 and 29 years old with alopecia areata. Some clones in this sample may be carry-over from other donors' samples. The chain uses TRBV6-2 or TRBV6-3 and TRBJ1-5; the central 7 bases match TRBD1. The CDR3 amino acid sequence is: CASSSGQLNQPQHF. The nucleotides are TGTGCCAGCAGTTCGGGACAGCTCAATCAGCCCCAGCATTTT.